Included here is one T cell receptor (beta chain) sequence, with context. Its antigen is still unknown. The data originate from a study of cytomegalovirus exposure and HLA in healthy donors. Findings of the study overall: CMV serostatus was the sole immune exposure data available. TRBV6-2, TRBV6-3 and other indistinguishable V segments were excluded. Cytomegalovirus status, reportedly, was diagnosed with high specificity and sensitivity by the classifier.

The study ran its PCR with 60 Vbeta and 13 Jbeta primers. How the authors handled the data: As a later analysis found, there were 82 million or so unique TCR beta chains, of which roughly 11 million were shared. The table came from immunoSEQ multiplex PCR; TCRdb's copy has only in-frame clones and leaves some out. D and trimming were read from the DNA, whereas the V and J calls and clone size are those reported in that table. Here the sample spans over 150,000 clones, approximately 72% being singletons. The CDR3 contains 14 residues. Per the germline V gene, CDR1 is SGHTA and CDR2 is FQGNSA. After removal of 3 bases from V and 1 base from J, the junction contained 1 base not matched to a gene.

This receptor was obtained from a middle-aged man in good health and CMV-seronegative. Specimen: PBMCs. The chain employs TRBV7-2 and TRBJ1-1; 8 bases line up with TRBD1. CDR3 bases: TGTGCCAGCAGCTTCGACAGGGGGAACACTGAAGCTTTCTTT. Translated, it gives CASSFDRGNTEAFF.